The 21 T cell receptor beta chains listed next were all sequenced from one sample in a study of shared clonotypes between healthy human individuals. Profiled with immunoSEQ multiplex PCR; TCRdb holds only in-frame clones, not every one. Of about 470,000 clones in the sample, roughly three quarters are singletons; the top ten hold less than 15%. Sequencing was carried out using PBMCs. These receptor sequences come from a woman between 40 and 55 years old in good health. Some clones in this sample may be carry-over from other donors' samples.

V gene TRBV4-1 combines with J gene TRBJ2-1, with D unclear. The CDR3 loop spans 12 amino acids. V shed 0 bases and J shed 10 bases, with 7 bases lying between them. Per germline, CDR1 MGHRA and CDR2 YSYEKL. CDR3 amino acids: CASSQDIGEQFF. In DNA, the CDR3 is TGCGCCAGCAGCCAAGATATCGGGGAGCAGTTCTTC.

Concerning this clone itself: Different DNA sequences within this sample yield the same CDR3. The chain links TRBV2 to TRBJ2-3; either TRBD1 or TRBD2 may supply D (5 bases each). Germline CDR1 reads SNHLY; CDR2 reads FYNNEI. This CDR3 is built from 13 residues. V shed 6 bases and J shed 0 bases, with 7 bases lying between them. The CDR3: CASSRDSTDTQYF. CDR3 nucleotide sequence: TGTGCCAGCAGCCGGGACAGCACAGATACGCAGTATTTT.

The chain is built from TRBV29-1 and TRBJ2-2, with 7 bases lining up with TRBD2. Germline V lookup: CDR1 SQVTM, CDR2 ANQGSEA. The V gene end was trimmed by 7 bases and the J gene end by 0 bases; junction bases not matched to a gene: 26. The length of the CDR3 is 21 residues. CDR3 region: CSAGGWPEPRGSGPNTGELFF. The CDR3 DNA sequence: TGCAGCGCCGGGGGGTGGCCGGAACCCCGGGGCAGCGGACCGAACACCGGGGAGCTGTTTTTT.

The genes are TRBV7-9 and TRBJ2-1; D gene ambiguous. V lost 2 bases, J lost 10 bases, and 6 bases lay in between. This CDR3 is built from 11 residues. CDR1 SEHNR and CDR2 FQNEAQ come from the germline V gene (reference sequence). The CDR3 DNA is TGTGCCAGCAGCTTATTGCGGGAGCAGTTCTTC. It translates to CASSLLREQFF.

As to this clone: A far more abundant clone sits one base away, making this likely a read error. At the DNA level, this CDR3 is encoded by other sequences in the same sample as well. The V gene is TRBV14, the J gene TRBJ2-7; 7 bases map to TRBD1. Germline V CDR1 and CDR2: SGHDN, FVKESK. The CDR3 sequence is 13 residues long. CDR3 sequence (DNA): TGCGCCAGCAGCCAAGAATTAGGGGACAGCCAGTACTTC. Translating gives CASSQELGDSQYF.

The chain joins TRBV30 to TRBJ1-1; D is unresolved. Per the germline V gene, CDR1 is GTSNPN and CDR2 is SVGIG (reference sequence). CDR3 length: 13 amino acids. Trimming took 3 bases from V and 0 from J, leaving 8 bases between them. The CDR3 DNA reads TGTGCCTGGAGCAAGGTGGTGAACACTGAAGCTTTCTTT. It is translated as CAWSKVVNTEAFF.

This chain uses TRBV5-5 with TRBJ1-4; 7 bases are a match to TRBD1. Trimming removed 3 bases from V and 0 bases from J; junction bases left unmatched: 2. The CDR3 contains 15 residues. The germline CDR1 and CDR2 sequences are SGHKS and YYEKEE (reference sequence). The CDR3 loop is CASSSQGATNEKLFF. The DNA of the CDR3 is TGTGCCAGCAGCTCCCAGGGGGCAACTAATGAAAAACTGTTTTTT.

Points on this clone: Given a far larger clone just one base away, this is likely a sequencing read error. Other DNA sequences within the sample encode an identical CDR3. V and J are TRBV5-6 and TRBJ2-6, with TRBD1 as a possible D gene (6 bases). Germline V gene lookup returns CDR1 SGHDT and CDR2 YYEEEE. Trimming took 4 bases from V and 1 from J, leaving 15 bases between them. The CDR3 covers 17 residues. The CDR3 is CASSPGHLSSGANVLTF. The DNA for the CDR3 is TGTGCCAGCAGCCCGGGACACCTAAGTTCTGGGGCCAACGTCCTGACTTTC.

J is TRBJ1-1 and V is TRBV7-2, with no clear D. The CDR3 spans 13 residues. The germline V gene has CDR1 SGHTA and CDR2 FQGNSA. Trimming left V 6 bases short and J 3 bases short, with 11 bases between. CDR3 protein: CASRTDRHTEAFF. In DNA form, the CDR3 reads TGTGCCAGCAGAACGGACCGCCACACTGAAGCTTTCTTT.

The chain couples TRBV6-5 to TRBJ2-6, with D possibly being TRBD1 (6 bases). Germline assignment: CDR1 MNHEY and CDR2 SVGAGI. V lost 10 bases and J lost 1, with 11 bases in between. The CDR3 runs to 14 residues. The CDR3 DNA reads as TGTGCCACGAACAGGGCTTCTGGGGCCAACGTCCTGACTTTC. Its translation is CATNRASGANVLTF.

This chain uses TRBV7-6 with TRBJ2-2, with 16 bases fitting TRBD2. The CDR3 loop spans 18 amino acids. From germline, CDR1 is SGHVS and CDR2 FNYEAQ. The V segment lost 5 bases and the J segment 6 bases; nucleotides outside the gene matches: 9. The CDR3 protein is CASSPGTSGRGAAGELFF. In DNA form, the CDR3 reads TGTGCCAGCAGCCCGGGGACTAGCGGGAGGGGAGCGGCCGGGGAGCTGTTTTTT.

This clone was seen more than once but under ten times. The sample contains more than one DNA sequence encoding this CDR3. In nucleotides, the CDR3 is TGTGCCATAAGACTAGCGGGAGGAGAGACCCAGTACTTC. Protein product: CAIRLAGGETQYF. The genes are TRBV10-3 and TRBJ2-5; TRBD2 matches at 13 bases. Germline values: CDR1 ENHRY, CDR2 SYGVKD. The CDR3 is 13 amino acids. V dropped 9 bases and J dropped 4; count of bases not matched to a gene: 2.

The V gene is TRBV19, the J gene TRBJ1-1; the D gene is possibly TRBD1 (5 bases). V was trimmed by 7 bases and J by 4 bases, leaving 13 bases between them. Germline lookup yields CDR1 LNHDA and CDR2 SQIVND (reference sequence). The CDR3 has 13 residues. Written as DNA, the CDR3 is TGTGCCAGTATAGGAAAGGGGTCCACTGAAGCTTTCTTT. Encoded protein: CASIGKGSTEAFF.

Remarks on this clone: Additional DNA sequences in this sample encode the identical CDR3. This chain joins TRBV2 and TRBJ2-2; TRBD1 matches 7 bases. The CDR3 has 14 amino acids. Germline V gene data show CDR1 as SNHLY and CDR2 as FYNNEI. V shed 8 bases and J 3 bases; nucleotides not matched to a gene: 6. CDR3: CASDRGRDTGELFF. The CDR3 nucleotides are TGTGCCAGCGATAGGGGGCGCGACACCGGGGAGCTGTTTTTT. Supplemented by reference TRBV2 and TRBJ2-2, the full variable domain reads EPEVTQTPSHQVTQMGQEVILRCVPISNHLYFYWYRQILGQKVEFLVSFYNNEISEKSEIFDDQFSVERPDGSNFTLKIRSTKLEDSAMYFCASDRGRDTGELFFGEGSRLTVL.

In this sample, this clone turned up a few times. In nucleotides, the CDR3 is TGTGCCAGCAGTCGACAGGGGGCACGGTCACCCCTCCACTTT. Residues: CASSRQGARSPLHF. This chain uses TRBV28 with TRBJ1-6, with 10 bases fitting TRBD1. The germline CDR1 and CDR2 sequences are MDHEN and SYDVKM. V lost 5 bases to trimming and J lost 10 bases; unmatched junction nucleotides: 5. This CDR3 spans 14 amino acids.

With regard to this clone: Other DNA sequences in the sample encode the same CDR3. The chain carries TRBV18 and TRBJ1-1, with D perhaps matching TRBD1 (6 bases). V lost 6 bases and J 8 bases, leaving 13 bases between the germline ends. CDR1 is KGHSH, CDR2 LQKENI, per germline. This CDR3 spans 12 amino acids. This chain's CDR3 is CASSPIQGEAFF. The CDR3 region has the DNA TGTGCCAGCTCGCCGATCCAGGGGGAAGCTTTCTTT.

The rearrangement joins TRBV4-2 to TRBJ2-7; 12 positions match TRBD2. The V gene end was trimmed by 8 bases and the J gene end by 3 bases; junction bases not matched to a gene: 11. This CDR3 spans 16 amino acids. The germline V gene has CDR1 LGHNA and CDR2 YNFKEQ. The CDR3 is CASFTSGRLGRYEQYF. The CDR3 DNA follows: TGTGCCAGCTTTACTAGCGGGAGGCTGGGACGCTACGAGCAGTACTTC.

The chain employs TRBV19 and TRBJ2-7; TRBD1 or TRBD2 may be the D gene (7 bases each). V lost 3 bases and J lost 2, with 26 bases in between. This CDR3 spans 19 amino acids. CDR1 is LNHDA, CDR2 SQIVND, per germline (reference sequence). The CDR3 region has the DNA TGTGCCAGTAGTATGGGCAGGGGGGGTAATATCGAATATGCCTACGAGCAGTACTTC. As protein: CASSMGRGGNIEYAYEQYF.

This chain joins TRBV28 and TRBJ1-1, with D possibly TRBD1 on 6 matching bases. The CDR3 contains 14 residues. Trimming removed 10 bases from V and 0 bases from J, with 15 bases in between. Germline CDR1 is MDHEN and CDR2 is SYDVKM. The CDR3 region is CATWTAIMNTEAFF. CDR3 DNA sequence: TGTGCCACTTGGACAGCCATAATGAACACTGAAGCTTTCTTT.

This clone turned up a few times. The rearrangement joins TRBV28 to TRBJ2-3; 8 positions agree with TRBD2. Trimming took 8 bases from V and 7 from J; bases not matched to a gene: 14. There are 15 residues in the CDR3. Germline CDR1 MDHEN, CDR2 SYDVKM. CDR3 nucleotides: TGTGCCAGCTCATATGGCGGGAGGCCCAGGAATACGCAGTATTTT. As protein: CASSYGGRPRNTQYF.

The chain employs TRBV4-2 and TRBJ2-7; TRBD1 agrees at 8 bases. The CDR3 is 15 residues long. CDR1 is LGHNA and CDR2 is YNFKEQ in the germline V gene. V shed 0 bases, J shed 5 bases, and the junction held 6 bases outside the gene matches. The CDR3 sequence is CASSQDWTGSNEQYF. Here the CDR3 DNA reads TGTGCCAGCAGCCAAGATTGGACAGGGAGTAACGAGCAGTACTTC.